This entry is about one T cell receptor (beta chain). The antigen it recognizes is unknown. There are no base qualities to consult, and no much larger clone falls within one base. The data originate from a study of cytomegalovirus exposure and HLA in healthy donors (dated by TCRdb to about 2017). Concerning the study at large: An earlier analysis of about 560 of the donors reported approximately 260 Gb of sequence data and 117 million unique TCR beta sequences obtained from about 170 million T cells. Approximately 300 gigabases of sequencing data and tens of millions of unique TCR sequences made up an early release that covered 500 to 650 HLA-typed donors. The genetic ancestry cluster associated with self-reported Caucasian donors included roughly four fifths of the roughly 380 genotyped donors. The study aimed to test whether signatures of past pathogen exposure could be identified by cataloging public T cell receptors. The T cell repertoires of 666 subjects were profiled by immunosequencing and related to cytomegalovirus serostatus. Besides the first cohort of around 700 subjects, a separate validation cohort made up of roughly 120 different subjects was used. To predict cytomegalovirus infection status, the study brought together high-throughput TCR immunosequencing, statistical association of individual TCRs with disease status, and machine learning. To study patterns of TCR occurrence, a later analysis re-analyzed previously published TCR beta repertoires from 550 to 800 donors and added high-resolution HLA genotyping. Rather than using new phenotypic data, the later analysis identified candidate immune exposures from TCR beta sequences and from how often those sequences occurred across donors. An earlier analysis of approximately 580 of the donors used high-throughput TCR beta sequencing to judge whether each TCR beta V gene segment behaved as functional or pseudogenic. Donor age, sex, ethnicity and CMV serostatus were collected together with the repertoire data. In a later genetic analysis, genome-wide SNP genotypes for about three fifths of the roughly 670 donors were used, and that subset was treated as a discovery cohort. Every discovery cohort repertoire had been produced on one sequencing platform. HLA typing included class I and class II loci at four-digit resolution. The number of typed donors differed by locus: roughly 629-640 for A, B, C, DRB1 and DQB1; 522 for DQA1; approximately 600 for DPA1; and some 450 for DPB1. Several DR-DQ haplotypes were treated as single units for association and clustering because of strong linkage in the cohort. Across under 500 genotyped donors of the cohort, an average of approximately 240,000 unique TCR beta nucleotide sequences per donor were sequenced, and 15% to 20% of those sequences were non-productive.

CDR1 and CDR2 are read off the germline V gene as LGHNA and YSLEER. The CDR3, cysteine through phenylalanine, is 14 amino acids long. Of all the DNA, just the CDR3 is kept, 42 bases in frame from base 1. In total, roughly 710 healthy bone marrow donors made up the cohort. All cohort members were sampled while nominally healthy, although unrecorded immune exposures were likely present. The donor tested CMV seronegative and was one of the 352 seronegative cohort members. Each donor provided a peripheral blood sample, and peripheral blood mononuclear cells were used for TCR beta sequencing. The Qiagen DNeasy Blood Extraction Kit was used to extract genomic DNA from the blood cell samples. What the study reported, not specific to this receptor: For the cohort, immune exposure information was limited to CMV serostatus. In both the original and validation cohorts, the classifier was reported to diagnose cytomegalovirus status with high specificity and sensitivity. Broadly in line with IMGT annotations, most TCR beta V segments showed up in productive rearrangements about 90% or about 30% of the time in an earlier analysis of 450 to 600 of the donors. In vitro tests confirmed that three of the cytomegalovirus-associated TCR beta chains recognize cytomegalovirus antigens. Because HLA typing was missing for some donors at each locus, association tests included only the typed subset. A later analysis reported that several top co-occurrence clusters appeared linked to parvovirus B19, influenza, CMV and Epstein-Barr virus. In a later genetic analysis, a missense DCLRE1C variant was associated with V-gene and J-gene trimming of TCR beta chains, and the association was replicated in an independent cohort. A further reported finding was that TCR beta sequences accurately predicted the HLA-A and HLA-B alleles for most subjects in the first cohort. Because counts were too low, roughly 17 rarely observed V segments, including chromosome 9 orphons, were left out of the earlier analysis of 500 to 750 of the donors. Across donors, most TCR sequences were observed very rarely, whereas some public TCRs were present in many individuals. Assigning TCR associations to individual alleles was difficult when HLA alleles, especially DR and DQ, strongly co-occurred. Only TCR beta chains were sequenced in this cohort, and the absence of alpha or paired-chain data limited detectable features. In the study, 164 TCR beta chains were listed as associated with cytomegalovirus. The 87-base-pair reads could not distinguish some IMGT-functional V segments, including TRBV6-2 and TRBV6-3, so those segments were excluded. According to a later genetic analysis, donors in an Asian-associated ancestry cluster had fewer N-insertions in productive TCRs than the roughly 700-donor mean. Most CMV-associated TCR beta chains appeared to be HLA-restricted in a later analysis, and the HLA associations seemed to be driven largely by CMV exposure. A later analysis found that HLA-associated TCR beta chains were more clonally expanded and had lower generation probabilities than equally common non-associated chains. In a later analysis, the rate of TCR association differed among HLA loci, with DRB1 alleles having the most associated TCRs and HLA-C alleles having the fewest. The authors suggested that the approach could potentially be extended to other disease states and immunological phenotypes. At a false discovery rate of 0.05, a later analysis linked under 20,000 TCR beta sequences to specific HLA alleles. A cluster of highly shared sequence variants was judged likely to represent a technical artifact of the sequencing pipeline. Presence/absence analyses assumed roughly uniform sequencing depth across donors, an assumption that may not hold. Correlated functional status among segregating V segments might be attributable to linkage disequilibrium, but an unknown experimental factor could not be ruled out.

The library was made by the immunoSEQ multiplex PCR assay. A mixture of 60 forward primers for TCR Vbeta segments and 13 reverse primers for TCR Jbeta segments was used in the multiplex PCR. A multiplex PCR assay on genomic DNA amplified the CDR3 region of rearranged TCR beta genes. The amplified TCR beta libraries were sequenced on the Illumina HiSeq System as 87-base-pair reads. Turning to the authors' computational methods: Across the 666 repertoires, a later analysis counted tens of millions of unique TCR beta chains, roughly 11 million of which were shared by at least two donors. A nearest-neighbor algorithm error-corrected the raw reads and collapsed the reads into unique sequences, merging closely related sequences to remove PCR and sequencing errors. V, D and J gene segments were assigned by aligning CDR3 sequences to IMGT reference sequences. For a sequence to be retained, a match of at least six nucleotides to both a V gene segment and a J gene segment was required. Rearrangements were classified as productive when the CDR3 lacked stop codons and remained in frame with V and J, and all other rearrangements were classified as non-productive. CDR3 was defined by IMGT convention, running from the second conserved V-encoded cysteine to the conserved J-encoded phenylalanine. The earlier analysis of about 610 of the donors excluded any sequence lacking an unambiguous match to a single V gene segment. In an earlier analysis of some 590 of the donors, a V segment was called functional when productive rearrangements were above 56.7%, and segregating when the standard deviation between donors exceeded 5%. A statistical classification framework was built to diagnose cytomegalovirus status from the catalog of TCR beta chain sequences. In a later analysis, V and J genes were assigned by comparing TCR nucleotide sequences against IMGT/GENE-DB human TR gene sequences. A later analysis assigned CDR3 sequences and most-parsimonious VDJ recombination scenarios with the TCRdist pipeline. A later analysis defined each TCR beta chain by its CDR3 amino acid sequence plus V-gene family, and excluded reads lacking a unique V-gene family. To address suspected cross-contamination and a sequencing artifact, a later analysis removed 592 highly shared, low-generation-probability nucleotide sequences. For each public chain, a later analysis derived a clonal expansion index from normalized ranks of inferred template counts within each repertoire. A later analysis computed generation probabilities with a VDJ recombination model fitted to out-of-frame rearrangements, and checked the results against IGoR. In a later analysis, TCR-TCR, TCR-HLA and TCR-CMV co-occurrence was scored with hypergeometric tests, and a repertoire-size bias correction was applied to TCR pairs. A later analysis estimated false discovery rates by permuting HLA or CMV assignments 20 times. In a later analysis, co-occurring TCRs were grouped using DBSCAN, and TCRdist sequence similarity was added for clustering within HLA-allele-positive subsets. Repertoires with fewer than 30,000 or more than 120,000 public chains were left out of co-occurrence clustering, as were five repertoires with anomalous nucleotide sharing. Here the immuneACCESS table is served through TCRdb, limited to in-frame sequences with V and J called. Missing clones are a known gap in these copies; in checked studies unresolved V genes cover under half, and the rest lacks a known reason. V, J and clone size reflect that table, while D and trimming were determined from the DNA. The sample profile shows approximately 110,000 clones; 75% to 85% of them were found once. The ten largest clonotypes hold 2% to 2.5% of the sample.

In this chain, TRBV4-3 is recombined with TRBJ2-5; D gene: possibly TRBD1, on 6 matching bases. The J call may be mistaken, given a closer DNA end match to TRBJ2-7. Sample: PBMCs. The sequence derives from a man aged 30 to 45 in good health and CMV-seronegative. This receptor has the CDR3 CASSLQGTSYEQYF. The bases read TGCGCCAGCAGCCTACAGGGAACCTCCTACGAGCAGTACTTC.